This T cell receptor beta chain stems from a study of blood T cell repertoires in COVID-19. Study context: PBMCs, B-cell-depleted T cells, or T cells were the source of the cDNA or gDNA that made up the material.

Libraries were prepared by immunoSEQ multiplex PCR; TCRdb keeps only in-frame clonotypes and omits some of them. The sample yields 200,000 to 300,000 clones, approximately 82% seen once. This CDR3 has 15 residues. Germline assignment: CDR1 SNHLY and CDR2 FYNNEI. J lost 3 bases, V lost 6 bases, and 9 bases had no gene match. The genes are TRBV2 and TRBJ2-3; 7 nucleotides match TRBD2. Material for sequencing was peripheral blood. This clonotype was sampled from a man aged 40-50 years who had recovered from COVID-19. CDR3 DNA sequence: TGTGCCAGCAGGGTAACTAGCGTGGGTACAGATACGCAGTATTTT. Residues: CASRVTSVGTDTQYF.